The 10 T cell receptor beta chains reported below all come from one sample, sequenced in a study of shared clonotypes between healthy human individuals. The assay was immunoSEQ multiplex PCR, and TCRdb's table has in-frame clones only and misses some. The sample has around 2,100,000 clones; roughly 94% are singletons. Naive CD8 cells lacked CD45RO, underwent positive selection for CCR7 and left out terminally differentiated effector memory CD45RA+ cells. Sequencing was done on a sample of naive CD8+ T cells sorted from blood. Receptor source: a man between 18 and 35 years old in good health.

The V gene is TRBV5-1, the J gene TRBJ2-7, with D possibly matching TRBD2 (5 bases). In germline, CDR1 is SGHRS, CDR2 YFSETQ. The CDR3 extends over 12 amino acids. V was trimmed by 4 bases and J by 6 bases, leaving 11 bases between them. The DNA of the CDR3 is TGCGCCAGCAGCCAGGACGGGATCGAGCAGTACTTC. Its translation: CASSQDGIEQYF.

For this clone: This sequence is one base from a far larger clone and is likely a read error. The chain has TRBV4-3 and TRBJ2-5; tentatively, D is TRBD2 (5 bases). The CDR3 contains 14 residues. Germline V CDR1 and CDR2: LGHNA, YSLEER. With 0 bases removed from V and 4 bases from J, the gap between germline ends came to 9 bases. The CDR3 bases are TGCGCCAGCAGCCAAGATGAACGGGGAGAGACCCAGTACTTC. Residues: CASSQDERGETQYF.

The chain links TRBV19 to TRBJ2-1; D perhaps matches TRBD1 (6 bases). This CDR3 region has 14 residues. V was clipped by 0 bases and J by 9 bases, with 12 bases between them. Per germline, CDR1 LNHDA and CDR2 SQIVND (reference sequence). Here the CDR3 reads CASSIDPDRTEQFF. In DNA, the CDR3 is TGTGCCAGTAGTATAGATCCAGACAGGACTGAGCAGTTCTTC.

J is TRBJ1-1 and V is TRBV7-3; D is perhaps TRBD1 (6 bases). Per germline, CDR1 SGHTA and CDR2 FQGTGA. The CDR3 consists of 14 residues. Deletions cut 5 bases from V and 6 bases from J, with 16 bases between. CDR3 residues: CASSPSDRRAEAFF. The CDR3 DNA is TGTGCCAGCAGCCCCTCCGACAGGCGGGCTGAAGCTTTCTTT.

V is TRBV11-2 and J is TRBJ2-7; D not certain. The germline gives CDR1 SGHAT, CDR2 FQNNGV. The CDR3 sequence is 14 residues long. The V end was cut by 1 base, the J end by 2 bases, with 9 bases between. The CDR3 sequence: CASSLVTPPYEQYF. The CDR3 bases are TGTGCCAGCAGCTTAGTTACTCCACCCTACGAGCAGTACTTC.

CDR3: CASSLWAGKETQYF. For the CDR3, the DNA is TGTGCCAGCAGCTTATGGGCAGGGAAAGAGACCCAGTACTTC. The chain employs TRBV7-8 and TRBJ2-5; D might be TRBD1 (5 bases). Germline CDR1 reads SGHVS; CDR2 reads FQNEAQ. The CDR3 is 14 amino acids. V lost 2 bases to trimming and J lost 3 bases, with 10 bases between them.

The chain has TRBV28 and TRBJ1-2; 11 nucleotides match TRBD1. Trimming at V came to 2 bases and at J to 5 bases, leaving 4 bases not matched to a gene. This CDR3 has 15 amino acids. Germline values: CDR1 MDHEN, CDR2 SYDVKM. Written as DNA, the CDR3 is TGTGCCAGCAGTTTAAGGGACAGGGGGGTTTATGGCTACACCTTC. Amino acid sequence: CASSLRDRGVYGYTF.

Remarks on this clone: The sample holds other DNA sequences that translate to the same CDR3. The chain carries TRBV28 and TRBJ2-7; TRBD2 is a possible D gene (5 bases). The V and J ends lost 5 bases and 3 bases respectively, with 8 bases between them. Germline V lookup: CDR1 MDHEN, CDR2 SYDVKM. This CDR3 spans 12 amino acids. CDR3 loop: CASSEGNYEQYF. The CDR3 nucleotides are TGTGCCAGCAGTGAGGGAAACTACGAGCAGTACTTC.

The genes are TRBV5-1 and TRBJ2-7, with D possibly TRBD1 on 6 matching bases. CDR1 and CDR2 (germline): SGHRS, YFSETQ. This CDR3 spans 15 amino acids. V lost 0 bases, J lost 1 base, and 11 bases lay in between. The CDR3 sequence: CASSLAHTGSYEQYF. The CDR3 DNA follows: TGCGCCAGCAGCTTGGCGCACACAGGGTCCTACGAGCAGTACTTC.

The CDR3 is CASSWGLEGQETQYF. Written as DNA, the CDR3 is TGTGCCAGCAGCTGGGGACTGGAGGGCCAAGAGACCCAGTACTTC. The chain is built from TRBV7-9 and TRBJ2-5; a weak D match, TRBD2 (6 bases). Trimming pared 4 bases from V and 1 base from J, leaving 13 bases between. Germline CDR1 is SEHNR and CDR2 is FQNEAQ (reference sequence). This CDR3 region has 15 residues.